This TCR beta chain was sequenced for a study of blood T cell repertoires in COVID-19. About the research overall: The origin of the acute and convalescent COVID-19 samples was the United States, Italy and Spain. Nucleic acid was either cDNA or gDNA, and it came from T cells, B-cell-depleted T cells, or PBMCs.

Original handling: The authors estimated nucleated cell counts from reference gene primer amplification. The assay was immunoSEQ multiplex PCR, and TCRdb's table has in-frame clones only and misses some. The V and J calls and clone size come from that table; D and trimming were worked out from the DNA. This table has approximately 530,000 clones, about 88% appearing once. The source is a woman aged 45-65 years with COVID-19, enrolled during active disease. Sample: peripheral blood.

In nucleotides, the CDR3 is TGTGCCAGCAGCTTGAGCGGGGGGCCCTACGAGCAGTACTTC. This translates into CASSLSGGPYEQYF. J is TRBJ2-7 and V is TRBV5-4; 9 bases match TRBD2. Germline V gene lookup returns CDR1 SGHNT and CDR2 YYREEE (reference sequence). This CDR3 comprises 14 residues. V lost 1 base, J lost 2 bases, and 1 base stayed unmatched.